The 30 T cell receptor beta chains below were found in one sample sequenced in a study of beta chain features in type 1 diabetes. The investigators reverse transcribed all of the isolated RNA, so they sequenced expressed TCRB transcripts. Using immunoSEQ multiplex PCR, the repertoire was profiled, and TCRdb retains in-frame clones only, with some absent. The data contain roughly 400,000 clones, approximately 14% of them singletons. Sequenced: naive CD4+ T cells from blood. The receptor set was obtained from a man younger than 40 in good health.

The rearrangement links TRBV7-6 to TRBJ2-1; TRBD2 is a possible D gene (6 bases). This CDR3 is 12 amino acids long. V was shortened by 5 bases and J by 10 bases, with 12 bases between the two germline ends. The germline CDR1 and CDR2 sequences are SGHVS and FNYEAQ. This CDR3 is CASSNRRVEQFF. CDR3 coding DNA: TGTGCCAGCAGCAACCGGAGGGTCGAGCAGTTCTTC.

The genes are TRBV5-4 and TRBJ2-2, with TRBD1 as a possible D gene (6 bases). The germline CDR1 and CDR2 sequences are SGHNT and YYREEE (reference sequence). Trimming removed 6 bases from V and 1 base from J, with 16 bases in between. This CDR3 is built from 16 residues. CDR3 in DNA: TGTGCCAGCAATATGGGGGCAGGGATGAACACCGGGGAGCTGTTTTTT. Translated: CASNMGAGMNTGELFF.

In this sample, this clone turned up once. This rearrangement joins TRBV4-3 to TRBJ2-5; 7 bases align to TRBD2. Trimming took 1 base from V and 5 from J; bases not matched to a gene: 7. CDR3 size: 15 residues. Germline V CDR1 and CDR2: LGHNA, YSLEER. The CDR3 DNA is TGCGCCAGCAGCCAAGCCCCCCTAGCGGTGGAGACCCAGTACTTC. This gives the protein CASSQAPLAVETQYF.

This chain links TRBV10-3 with TRBJ2-7, with D perhaps assigned TRBD1 or TRBD2 (7 bases each). The CDR3 spans 15 residues. Germline CDR1 reads ENHRY; CDR2 reads SYGVKD. Trimming pared 6 bases from V and 4 bases from J, leaving 19 bases between. CDR3 in DNA: TGTGCCATCAGCTCCGGGCAGGGGGGGACTTACGAGCAGTACTTC. It is translated as CAISSGQGGTYEQYF.

The chain joins TRBV7-9 to TRBJ1-2, with D uncertain. In germline, CDR1 is SEHNR, CDR2 FQNEAQ (reference sequence). Between the trimmed V and J ends, which lost 3 bases and 7 bases, there was a span of 12 bases. The CDR3 extends over 13 amino acids. CDR3 DNA: TGTGCCAGCAGCTTGAATCATGCAGGTGGCTACACCTTC. Protein product: CASSLNHAGGYTF.

The rearrangement uses TRBV6-6 and TRBJ1-2, with TRBD1 matching over 8 bases. The ends lost 4 bases at V and 6 bases at J; junction bases unmatched: 4. The CDR3 runs 13 residues. Germline V gene data show CDR1 as MNHNY and CDR2 as SVGAGI (reference sequence). For the CDR3, the DNA is TGTGCCAGCAGTTTGACAGGGGAGGATGGCTACACCTTC. This sequence encodes CASSLTGEDGYTF.

This clone has more than one count but fewer than ten. The chain employs TRBV10-3 and TRBJ2-3, with 8 bases fitting TRBD2. CDR1 and CDR2 from the germline V gene are ENHRY and SYGVKD. The J segment lost 4 bases and the V segment lost 7 bases, leaving 7 bases of the junction unmatched. This CDR3 spans 14 amino acids. In DNA form, the CDR3 reads TGTGCCATCACGGAGCGGGAGATCGCAGATACGCAGTATTTT. Translating it yields CAITEREIADTQYF.

The V gene is TRBV29-1, the J gene TRBJ1-2, with 8 bases fitting TRBD1. CDR1 and CDR2 (germline): SQVTM, ANQGSEA. The CDR3 consists of 11 residues. Unmatched junction bases numbered 6, after V lost 7 bases and J lost 8 bases. CDR3 in DNA: TGCAGCGACGGACAGGGAAAGGGCTACACCTTC. Amino acids: CSDGQGKGYTF.

The rearrangement links TRBV10-2 to TRBJ1-2; no clear D gene. The CDR3 is 9 amino acids. V was clipped by 3 bases and J by 8 bases, with 1 base between them. Germline loops: CDR1 WSHSY, CDR2 SAAADI. The CDR3 nucleotides read TGCGCCAGCAGTGACGGCTACACCTTC. It is translated as CASSDGYTF.

This clone was seen only a few times. The V and J genes are TRBV29-1 and TRBJ1-2, with D unresolved. Trimming took off 0 bases at V and 0 bases at J, with 14 bases between the two ends. Germline V gene data show CDR1 as SQVTM and CDR2 as ANQGSEA. The CDR3 has 16 residues. The CDR3 sequence: CSVEDTLVASNYGYTF. CDR3 bases: TGCAGCGTTGAAGATACCTTAGTGGCATCTAACTATGGCTACACCTTC.

Only a few counts were recorded for this clone. The sample has other DNA sequences that encode this CDR3 too. CDR3 coding DNA: TGTGCCAGCAGCTTAAGGCAGGGGCACAATGAGCAGTTCTTC. This gives the protein CASSLRQGHNEQFF. The chain combines TRBV7-9 with TRBJ2-1; perhaps TRBD1 as D (6 bases). The germline CDR1 and CDR2 sequences are SEHNR and FQNEAQ (reference sequence). The CDR3 consists of 14 residues. V shed 2 bases and J shed 5 bases, with 10 bases lying between them.

The V call is TRBV7-3, the J call TRBJ2-1; tentative D call: TRBD1 (6 bases). V lost 5 bases and J lost 0, with 17 bases in between. Germline V CDR1 and CDR2: SGHTA, FQGTGA. The CDR3 is made up of 17 amino acids. The CDR3 region has the DNA TGTGCCAGCAGCCCAGGGACACTCCCGAGCTCCTACAATGAGCAGTTCTTC. Encoded protein: CASSPGTLPSSYNEQFF. Full variable domain (remainder filled in from reference TRBV7-3 and TRBJ2-1): GAGVSQTPSNKVTEKGKYVELRCDPISGHTALYWYRQSLGQGPEFLIYFQGTGAADDSGLPNDRFFAVRPEGSVSTLKIQRTERGDSAVYLCASSPGTLPSSYNEQFFGPGTRLTVL.

The gene calls are TRBV10-3 and TRBJ1-2; TRBD1 agrees at 12 bases. With 3 bases clipped from V and 5 bases from J, the junction kept 4 bases outside the gene matches. This CDR3 is 15 amino acids long. Germline assignment: CDR1 ENHRY and CDR2 SYGVKD. In nucleotides, the CDR3 is TGTGCCATCAGTGACCGGGACAGGGGGCTATATGGCTACACCTTC. This encodes CAISDRDRGLYGYTF.

This clone was seen a handful of times. The chain has TRBV4-3 and TRBJ2-1, with D perhaps TRBD2 (5 bases). This CDR3 contains 12 residues. V lost 3 bases and J lost 15, with 15 bases in between. The germline V gene has CDR1 LGHNA and CDR2 YSLEER. CDR3 residues: CASSQRVGEVFF. The CDR3 nucleotides are TGCGCCAGCAGCCAGAGGGTGGGAGAGGTGTTCTTC.

Turning to this clone: The same CDR3 arises from other DNA sequences in this sample as well. The rearrangement links TRBV30 to TRBJ1-1; D call uncertain. This CDR3 has 12 residues. Germline V CDR1 and CDR2: GTSNPN, SVGIG (reference sequence). V shed 2 bases and J shed 1 base, with 5 bases lying between them. The CDR3 spells CAWSTANTEAFF. DNA of the CDR3: TGTGCCTGGAGTACCGCGAACACTGAAGCTTTCTTT.

The V call is TRBV10-3, the J call TRBJ1-3; D remains unclear. This CDR3 spans 14 amino acids. Germline CDR1 ENHRY, CDR2 SYGVKD. Trimming shortened V by 7 bases and J by 2 bases, and 12 bases separated the two germline ends. The CDR3 loop is CAITEGEPGNTIYF. CDR3 coding DNA: TGTGCCATCACGGAGGGAGAGCCTGGAAACACCATATATTTT.

V gene TRBV7-3 combines with J gene TRBJ2-3, with D possibly TRBD2 on 6 matching bases. V was cut by 2 bases and J by 2 bases, with 23 bases left in between. Looked up from germline, CDR1 is SGHTA and CDR2 is FQGTGA. The CDR3 spans 19 residues. The CDR3 reads CASSLLAGFSPSPTDTQYF. Here the CDR3 DNA reads TGTGCCAGCAGCTTACTGGCGGGATTTTCCCCAAGTCCCACAGATACGCAGTATTTT.

The rearrangement links TRBV5-4 to TRBJ1-5; unclear D gene. Trimming pared 0 bases from V and 6 bases from J, leaving 7 bases between. Germline assignment: CDR1 SGHNT and CDR2 YYREEE (reference sequence). This CDR3 contains 13 residues. CDR3 DNA: TGTGCCAGCAGCTTGGATTATGGTCAGCCCCAGCATTTT. This encodes CASSLDYGQPQHF.

This clone was counted between two and nine times. Other nucleotide sequences in the sample specify the same CDR3. The V and J genes are TRBV30 and TRBJ1-3, with D unclear. The CDR3 spans 11 residues. The V end was cut by 4 bases, the J end by 4 bases, with 5 bases between. Germline CDR1 reads GTSNPN; CDR2 reads SVGIG (reference sequence). DNA of the CDR3: TGTGCCTGGACAGGAGGAAACACCATATATTTT. Its protein product is CAWTGGNTIYF.

This clone was counted a few times. The chain joins TRBV9 to TRBJ1-4, with D uncertain. Germline V gene data show CDR1 as SGDLS and CDR2 as YYNGEE. Trimming left V 0 bases short and J 3 bases short, with 3 bases between. The CDR3 contains 13 residues. The CDR3 spells CASSVGANEKLFF. The DNA of the CDR3 is TGTGCCAGCAGCGTAGGCGCTAATGAAAAACTGTTTTTT.

Remarks on this clone: The sample holds other DNA sequences that translate to the same CDR3. This chain connects TRBV5-6 to TRBJ2-5, with D uncertain. In germline, CDR1 is SGHDT, CDR2 YYEEEE. The V and J ends lost 1 base and 5 bases respectively, with 3 bases between them. This CDR3 has 11 residues. The DNA of the CDR3 is TGTGCCAGCAGCTTGTTGGAGACCCAGTACTTC. This encodes CASSLLETQYF.

The chain links TRBV7-2 to TRBJ2-5; 7 bases line up with TRBD2. The CDR3 has 15 residues. The V gene's germline CDR1 is SGHTA and CDR2 FQGNSA. V trimming: 3 bases; J trimming: 2 bases; junction bases outside the gene matches: 6. Written as DNA, the CDR3 is TGTGCCAGCAGCTTCCCGACTAGCAGGCAAGAGACCCAGTACTTC. It yields the protein CASSFPTSRQETQYF.

This clone was observed a handful of times. The chain couples TRBV25-1 to TRBJ1-2; D perhaps matches TRBD1 (6 bases). The V gene's germline CDR1 is MGHDK and CDR2 SYGVNS. The CDR3 runs to 15 residues. Trimming took off 3 bases at V and 8 bases at J, with 19 bases between the two ends. CDR3 residues: CASSDLTIGGLGYTF. The CDR3 DNA sequence: TGTGCCAGCAGTGACCTAACAATCGGGGGCCTAGGCTACACCTTC.

This clone turned up a few times. This chain links TRBV25-1 with TRBJ2-6, with TRBD1 matching over 7 bases. Germline loops: CDR1 MGHDK, CDR2 SYGVNS. The CDR3 length is 15 residues. V shed 8 bases, J shed 2 bases, and the junction held 6 bases outside the gene matches. For the CDR3, the DNA is TGTGCCAGCGATCAGGGGGAAGCTGGGGCCAACGTCCTGACTTTC. Translated, it gives CASDQGEAGANVLTF.

The J gene is TRBJ2-7, the V gene TRBV13, with 8 nucleotides matching TRBD2. Germline CDR1 and CDR2: PRHDT and FYEKMQ (reference sequence). V shed 1 base and J 2 bases; nucleotides not matched to a gene: 4. The CDR3 totals 15 residues. The CDR3 reads CASSLVQAGAYEQYF. The DNA of the CDR3 is TGTGCCAGCAGCTTAGTCCAAGCGGGGGCCTACGAGCAGTACTTC.

V and J are TRBV6-5 and TRBJ2-3; D is undetermined. V dropped 6 bases and J dropped 2 bases, with 6 bases sitting between them. The CDR3 consists of 12 residues. Germline CDR1 and CDR2: MNHEY and SVGAGI. The DNA of the CDR3 is TGTGCCAGCAGGTCTGCCACAGATACGCAGTATTTT. Translated, it gives CASRSATDTQYF.

This clone has just a few counts. The V gene is TRBV4-3, the J gene TRBJ2-1, with 9 bases aligning to TRBD2. The CDR3 runs to 16 residues. Germline-derived CDR1 and CDR2 are LGHNA and YSLEER. Trimming cost V 0 bases and J 10 bases; bases outside gene matches: 10. CDR3 amino acids: CASSQEQRGDLYEQFF. Here the CDR3 DNA reads TGCGCCAGCAGCCAAGAACAGCGGGGGGATTTATACGAGCAGTTCTTC.

The chain links TRBV7-2 to TRBJ1-1; tentatively, D is TRBD1 (6 bases). This CDR3 region has 13 residues. From germline, CDR1 is SGHTA and CDR2 FQGNSA. The V gene lost 5 bases and the J gene lost 8 bases, with 15 bases spanning the gap. The CDR3 here is CASSPGQRGEAFF. DNA for the CDR3: TGTGCCAGCAGCCCCGGCCAGAGGGGGGAAGCTTTCTTT.

This clone was seen a few times. The CDR3 DNA reads TGTGCCAGCTGTAGACTAGCGGGTGAGCAGTTCTTC. As protein: CASCRLAGEQFF. This rearrangement joins TRBV6-1 to TRBJ2-1, with 10 bases identical to TRBD2. The CDR3 spans 12 residues. The J segment lost 9 bases and the V segment lost 8 bases, leaving 4 bases of the junction unmatched. Per germline, CDR1 MNHNS and CDR2 SASEGT.

This clone was counted a few times. This CDR3 is CASSEAFEVGTQYF. Written as DNA, the CDR3 is TGCGCCAGCAGCGAGGCGTTTGAAGTAGGTACGCAGTATTTT. This chain links TRBV5-1 with TRBJ2-3; no reliable D call. Trimming removed 4 bases from V and 8 bases from J, with 17 bases in between. CDR1 is SGHRS, CDR2 YFSETQ, per germline. The CDR3 consists of 14 residues. The full variable domain, completed using reference TRBV5-1 and TRBJ2-3, is KAGVTQTPRYLIKTRGQQVTLSCSPISGHRSVSWYQQTPGQGLQFLFEYFSETQRNKGNFPGRFSGRQFSNSRSEMNVSTLELGDSALYLCASSEAFEVGTQYFGPGTRLTVL.